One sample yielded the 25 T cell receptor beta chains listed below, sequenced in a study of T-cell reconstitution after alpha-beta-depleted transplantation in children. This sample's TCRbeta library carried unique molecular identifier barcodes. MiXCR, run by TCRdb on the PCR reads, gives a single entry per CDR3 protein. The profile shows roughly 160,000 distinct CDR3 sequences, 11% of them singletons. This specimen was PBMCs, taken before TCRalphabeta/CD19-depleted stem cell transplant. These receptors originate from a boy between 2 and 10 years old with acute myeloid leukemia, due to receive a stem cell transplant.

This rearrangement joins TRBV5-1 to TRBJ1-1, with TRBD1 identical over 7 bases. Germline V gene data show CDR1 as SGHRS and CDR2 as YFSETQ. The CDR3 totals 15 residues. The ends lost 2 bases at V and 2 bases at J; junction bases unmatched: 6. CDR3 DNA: TGCGCCAGCAGCTTTTACAGGGGAGGTAACACTGAAGCTTTCTTT. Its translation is CASSFYRGGNTEAFF.

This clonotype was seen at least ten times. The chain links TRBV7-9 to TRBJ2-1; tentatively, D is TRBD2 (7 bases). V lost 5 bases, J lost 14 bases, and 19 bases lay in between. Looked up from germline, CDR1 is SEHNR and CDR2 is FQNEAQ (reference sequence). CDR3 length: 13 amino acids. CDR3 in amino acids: CASSLGGEGEEFF. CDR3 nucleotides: TGTGCCAGCAGCCTAGGAGGGGAGGGGGAGGAGTTCTTC.

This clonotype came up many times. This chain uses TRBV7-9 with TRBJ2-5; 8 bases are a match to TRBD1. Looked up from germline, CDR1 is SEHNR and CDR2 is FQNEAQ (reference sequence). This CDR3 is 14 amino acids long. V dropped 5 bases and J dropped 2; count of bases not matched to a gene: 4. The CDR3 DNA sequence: TGTGCCAGCAGCCCGACAGGGGTACAAGAGACCCAGTACTTC. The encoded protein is CASSPTGVQETQYF.

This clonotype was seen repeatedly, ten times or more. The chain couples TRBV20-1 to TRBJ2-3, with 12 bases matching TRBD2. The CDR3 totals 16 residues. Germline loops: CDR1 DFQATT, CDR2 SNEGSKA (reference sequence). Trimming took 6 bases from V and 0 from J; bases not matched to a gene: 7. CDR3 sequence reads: CSALTSGRASTDTQYF. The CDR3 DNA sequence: TGCAGTGCCCTGACTAGCGGGAGAGCGAGCACAGATACGCAGTATTTT.

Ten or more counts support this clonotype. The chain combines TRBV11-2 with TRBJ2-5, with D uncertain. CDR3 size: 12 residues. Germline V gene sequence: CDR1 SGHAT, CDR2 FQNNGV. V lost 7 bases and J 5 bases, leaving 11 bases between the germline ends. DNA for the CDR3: TGTGCCAGCACCTCGGCGTCGGAGACCCAGTACTTC. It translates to CASTSASETQYF.

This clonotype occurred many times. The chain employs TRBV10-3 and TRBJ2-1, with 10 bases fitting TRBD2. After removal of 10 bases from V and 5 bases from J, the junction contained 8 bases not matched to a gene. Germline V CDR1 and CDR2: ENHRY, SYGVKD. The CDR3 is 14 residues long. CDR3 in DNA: TGTGCCACCCGCCTAGCGGGGGAAAACAATGAGCAGTTCTTC. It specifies CATRLAGENNEQFF.

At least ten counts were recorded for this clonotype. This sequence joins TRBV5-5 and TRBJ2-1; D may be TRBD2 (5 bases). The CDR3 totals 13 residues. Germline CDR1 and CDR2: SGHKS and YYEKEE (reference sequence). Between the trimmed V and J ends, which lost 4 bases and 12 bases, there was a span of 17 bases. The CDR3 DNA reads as TGTGCCAGCAGCCAAGAGACTACATCGGGGCAGTTCTTC. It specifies CASSQETTSGQFF.

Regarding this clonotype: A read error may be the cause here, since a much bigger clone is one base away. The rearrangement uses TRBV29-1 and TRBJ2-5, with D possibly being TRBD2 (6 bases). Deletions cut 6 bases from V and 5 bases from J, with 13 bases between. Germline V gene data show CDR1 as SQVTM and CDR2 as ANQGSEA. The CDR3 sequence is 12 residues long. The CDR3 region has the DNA TGCAGCGTCGCGGGAAGACAGGAGACCCAGTACTTC. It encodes CSVAGRQETQYF.

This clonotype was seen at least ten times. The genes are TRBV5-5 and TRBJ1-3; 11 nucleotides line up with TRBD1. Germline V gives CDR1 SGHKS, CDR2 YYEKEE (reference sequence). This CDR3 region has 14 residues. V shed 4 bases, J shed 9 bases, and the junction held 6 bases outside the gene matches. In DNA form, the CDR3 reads TGTGCCAGCAGCCACGCCGGACAGGGGGCCACCATATATTTT. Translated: CASSHAGQGATIYF.

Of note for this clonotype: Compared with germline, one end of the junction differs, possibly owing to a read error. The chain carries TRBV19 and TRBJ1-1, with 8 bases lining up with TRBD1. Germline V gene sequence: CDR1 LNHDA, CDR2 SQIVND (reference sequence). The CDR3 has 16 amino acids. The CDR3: CASKEGTGTVNSEAFF. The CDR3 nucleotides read TGTGCCAGTAAGGAAGGGACAGGCACAGTGAACTCTGAAGCTTTCTTT. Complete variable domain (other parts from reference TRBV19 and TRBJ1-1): DGGITQSPKYLFRKEGQNVTLSCEQNLNHDAMYWYRQDPGQGLRLIYYSQIVNDFQKGDIAEGYSVSREKKESFPLTVTSAQKNPTAFYLCASKEGTGTVNSEAFFGQGTRLTVV.

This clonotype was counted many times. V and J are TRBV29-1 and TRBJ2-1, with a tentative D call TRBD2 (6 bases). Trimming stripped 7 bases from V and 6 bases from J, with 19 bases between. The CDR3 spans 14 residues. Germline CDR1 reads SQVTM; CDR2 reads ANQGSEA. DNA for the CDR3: TGCAGCGCCGATGGGCTAGCGCAGGGCAATGAGCAGTTCTTC. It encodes CSADGLAQGNEQFF.

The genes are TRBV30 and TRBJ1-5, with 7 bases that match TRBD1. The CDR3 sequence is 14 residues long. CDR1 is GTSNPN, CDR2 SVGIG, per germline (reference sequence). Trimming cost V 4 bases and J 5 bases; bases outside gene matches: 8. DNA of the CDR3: TGTGCCTGGACCCAGACAGGGATCGATCAGCCCCAGCATTTT. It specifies CAWTQTGIDQPQHF.

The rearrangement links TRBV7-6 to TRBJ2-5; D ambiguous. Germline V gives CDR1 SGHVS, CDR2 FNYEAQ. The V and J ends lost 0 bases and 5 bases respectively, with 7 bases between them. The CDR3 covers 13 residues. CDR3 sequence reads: CASSLAYSETQYF. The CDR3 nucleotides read TGTGCCAGCAGCTTAGCGTATTCGGAGACCCAGTACTTC.

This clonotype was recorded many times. The CDR3 region is CASSPGQTGNTIYF. CDR3 nucleotides: TGTGCCAGCAGTCCGGGACAGACCGGAAACACCATATATTTT. This chain links TRBV12-3 or TRBV12-4 with TRBJ1-3, with TRBD1 matching over 7 bases. J was trimmed by 4 bases and V by 5 bases; bases with no gene match: 5. CDR3 length equals 14 residues.

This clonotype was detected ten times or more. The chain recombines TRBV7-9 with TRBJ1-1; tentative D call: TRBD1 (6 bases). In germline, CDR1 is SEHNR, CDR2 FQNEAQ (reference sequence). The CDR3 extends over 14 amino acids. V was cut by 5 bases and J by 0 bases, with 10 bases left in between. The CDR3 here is CASSGTKLNTEAFF. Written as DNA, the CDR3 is TGTGCCAGCAGCGGGACAAAATTGAACACTGAAGCTTTCTTT.

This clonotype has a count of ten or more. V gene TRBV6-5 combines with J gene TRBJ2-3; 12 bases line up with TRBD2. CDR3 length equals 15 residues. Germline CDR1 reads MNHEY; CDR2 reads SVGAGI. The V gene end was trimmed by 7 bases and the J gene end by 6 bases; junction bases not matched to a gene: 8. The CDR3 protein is CASTLLAGGRDTQYF. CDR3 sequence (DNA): TGTGCCAGCACCTTACTAGCGGGGGGCAGGGATACGCAGTATTTT.

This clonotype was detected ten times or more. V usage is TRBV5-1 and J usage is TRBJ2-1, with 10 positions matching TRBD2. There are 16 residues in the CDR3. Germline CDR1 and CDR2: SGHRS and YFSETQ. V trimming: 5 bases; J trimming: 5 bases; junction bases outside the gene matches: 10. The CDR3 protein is CASRQIGLADHNEQFF. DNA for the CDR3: TGCGCCAGCAGACAAATCGGACTAGCGGATCACAATGAGCAGTTCTTC.

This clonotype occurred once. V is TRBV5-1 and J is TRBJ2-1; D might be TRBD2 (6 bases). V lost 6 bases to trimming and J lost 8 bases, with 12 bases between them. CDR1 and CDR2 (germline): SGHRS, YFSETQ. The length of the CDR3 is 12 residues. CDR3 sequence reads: CASKEGTHEQFF. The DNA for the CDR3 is TGCGCCAGCAAAGAGGGGACTCATGAGCAGTTCTTC.

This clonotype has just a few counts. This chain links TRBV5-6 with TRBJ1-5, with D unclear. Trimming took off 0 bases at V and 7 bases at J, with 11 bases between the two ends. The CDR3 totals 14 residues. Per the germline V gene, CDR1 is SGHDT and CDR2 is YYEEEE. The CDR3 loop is CASSLGTLGQPQHF. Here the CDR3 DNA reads TGTGCCAGCAGCTTGGGCACCCTTGGGCAGCCCCAGCATTTT.

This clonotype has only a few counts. The CDR3 DNA sequence: TGTGCCAGCAGCGCGACTAGCGGGACCTACAATGAGCAGTTCTTC. It specifies CASSATSGTYNEQFF. The chain joins TRBV25-1 to TRBJ2-1; 11 bases agree with TRBD2. The CDR3 spans 15 residues. J lost 2 bases, V lost 6 bases, and 3 bases had no gene match. Germline assignment: CDR1 MGHDK and CDR2 SYGVNS. Variable domain in full (rest from reference TRBV25-1 and TRBJ2-1): EADIYQTPRYLVIGTGKKITLECSQTMGHDKMYWYQQDPGMELHLIHYSYGVNSTEKGDLSSESTVSRIRTEHFPLTLESARPSHTSQYLCASSATSGTYNEQFFGPGTRLTVL.

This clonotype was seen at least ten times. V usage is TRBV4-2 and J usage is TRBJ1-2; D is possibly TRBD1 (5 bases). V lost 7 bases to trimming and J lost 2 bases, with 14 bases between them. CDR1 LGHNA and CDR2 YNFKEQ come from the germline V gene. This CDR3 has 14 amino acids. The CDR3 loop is CASTPGTSNYGYTF. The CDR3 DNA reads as TGTGCCAGCACCCCAGGGACCTCGAACTATGGCTACACCTTC.

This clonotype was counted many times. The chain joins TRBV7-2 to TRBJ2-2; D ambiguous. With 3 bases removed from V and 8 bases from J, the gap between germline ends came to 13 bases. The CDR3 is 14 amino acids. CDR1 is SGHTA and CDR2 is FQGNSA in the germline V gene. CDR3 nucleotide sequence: TGTGCCAGCAGCTTCGGTCTAGTGATGGGGGAGCTGTTTTTT. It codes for CASSFGLVMGELFF.

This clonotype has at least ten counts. CDR3 nucleotide sequence: TGTGCCAGCAGCCAGGCTAGTAGGAACACCGGGGAGCTGTTTTTT. Translating it yields CASSQASRNTGELFF. This chain links TRBV4-2 with TRBJ2-2; no reliable D call. Germline-derived CDR1 and CDR2 are LGHNA and YNFKEQ. The CDR3 loop spans 15 amino acids. V was cut by 3 bases and J by 1 base, with 9 bases left in between.

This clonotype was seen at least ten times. The CDR3 nucleotides are TGCAGCGTCGATCCCTTGTCCCGGGACAGTTTCAACTATGGCTACACCTTC. Encoded protein: CSVDPLSRDSFNYGYTF. The chain combines TRBV29-1 with TRBJ1-2, with TRBD1 identical over 7 bases. Germline lookup yields CDR1 SQVTM and CDR2 ANQGSEA. The CDR3 extends over 17 amino acids. Trimming cost V 6 bases and J 2 bases; bases outside gene matches: 18.

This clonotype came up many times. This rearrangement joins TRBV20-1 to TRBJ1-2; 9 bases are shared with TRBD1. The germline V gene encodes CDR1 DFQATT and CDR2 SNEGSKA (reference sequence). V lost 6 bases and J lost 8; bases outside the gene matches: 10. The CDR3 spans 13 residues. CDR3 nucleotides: TGCAGTGCAATGGACAGGGGTATAATCGGCTACACCTTC. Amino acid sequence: CSAMDRGIIGYTF.